This T cell receptor beta chain was identified during a study of T cell repertoires in cytomegalovirus infection. Germline CDR1 and CDR2: MNHEY and SVGEGT. This CDR3 is built from 14 residues. With 1 base removed from V and 5 bases from J, the gap between germline ends came to 12 bases. TCRdb independently ran MiXCR on the reads; one entry per CDR3 protein. The table shows under 850,000 distinct CDR3 sequences, with 35% to 45% occurring only once. This clonotype came up a few times. This TCR was recovered from a human donor in good health (CMV status not recorded). Some clones in this sample may be carry-over from other donors' samples. The chain couples TRBV6-2 or TRBV6-3 to TRBJ2-7; D perhaps matches TRBD2 (5 bases). The sample taken for sequencing was PBMCs. CDR3 bases: TGTGCCAGCAGTTACTTACCGAGGGCGAACGAGCAGTACTTC. As protein: CASSYLPRANEQYF.